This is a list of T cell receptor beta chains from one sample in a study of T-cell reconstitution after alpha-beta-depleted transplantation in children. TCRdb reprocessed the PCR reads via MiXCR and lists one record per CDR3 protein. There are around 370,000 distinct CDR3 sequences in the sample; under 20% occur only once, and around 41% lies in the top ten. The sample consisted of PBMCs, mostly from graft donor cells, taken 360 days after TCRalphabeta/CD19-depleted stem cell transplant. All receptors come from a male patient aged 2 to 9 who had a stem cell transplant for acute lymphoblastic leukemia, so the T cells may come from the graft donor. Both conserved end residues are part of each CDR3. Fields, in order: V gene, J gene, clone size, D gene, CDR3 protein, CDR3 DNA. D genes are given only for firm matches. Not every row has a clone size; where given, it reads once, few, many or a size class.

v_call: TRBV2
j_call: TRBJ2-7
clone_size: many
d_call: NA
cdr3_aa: CASSEVYEQYF
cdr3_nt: TGTGCCAGCAGTGAAGTCTACGAGCAGTACTTC

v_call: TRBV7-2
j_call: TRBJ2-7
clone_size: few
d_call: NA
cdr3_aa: CASSLELSNYEQYF
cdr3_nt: TGTGCCAGCAGCTTAGAGCTCAGTAACTACGAGCAGTACTTC

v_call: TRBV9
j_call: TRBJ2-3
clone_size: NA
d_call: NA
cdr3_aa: CASSARAADTQYF
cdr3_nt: TGTGCCAGCAGCGCAAGGGCCGCGGATACGCAGTATTTT

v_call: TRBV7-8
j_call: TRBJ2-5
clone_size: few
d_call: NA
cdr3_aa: CASSTRYSRNQETQYF
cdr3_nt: TGTGCCAGCAGCACCCGATATAGCCGCAACCAAGAGACCCAGTACTTC

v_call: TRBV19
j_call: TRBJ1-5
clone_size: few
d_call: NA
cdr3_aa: CASSIRAASNQPQHF
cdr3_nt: TGTGCCAGTAGTATTCGGGCAGCTAGCAATCAGCCCCAGCATTTT

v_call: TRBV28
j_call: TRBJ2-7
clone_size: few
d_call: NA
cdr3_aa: CASSLRVRAFTYEQYF
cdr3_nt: TGTGCCAGCAGTTTAAGGGTACGGGCCTTTACCTACGAGCAGTACTTC

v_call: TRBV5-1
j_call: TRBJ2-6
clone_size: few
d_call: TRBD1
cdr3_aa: CASSLGGQGPSGANVLTF
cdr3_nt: TGCGCCAGCAGCTTGGGTGGACAGGGGCCCTCTGGGGCCAACGTCCTGACTTTC

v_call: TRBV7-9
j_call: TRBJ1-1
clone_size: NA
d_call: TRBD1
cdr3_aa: CASSRNRQGLNTEAFF
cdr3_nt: TGTGCCAGCAGCCGAAACAGACAGGGCTTGAACACTGAAGCTTTCTTT

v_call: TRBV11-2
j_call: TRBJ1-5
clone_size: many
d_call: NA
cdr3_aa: CASSLMSVGQPQHF
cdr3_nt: TGTGCCAGCAGCTTAATGAGTGTGGGTCAGCCCCAGCATTTT

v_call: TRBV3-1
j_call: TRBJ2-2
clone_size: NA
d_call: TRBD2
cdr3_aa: CASSQDRAGGNTGELFF
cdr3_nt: TGTGCCAGCAGCCAAGATCGAGCGGGAGGGAACACCGGGGAGCTGTTTTTT

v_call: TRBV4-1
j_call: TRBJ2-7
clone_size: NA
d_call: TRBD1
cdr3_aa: CASSPEAGQGYEEYF
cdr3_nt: TGCGCCAGCAGCCCCGAAGCGGGACAGGGCTACGAGGAGTACTTC

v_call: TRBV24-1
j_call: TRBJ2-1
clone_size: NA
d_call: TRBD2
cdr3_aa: CATSPAGVDNEQFF
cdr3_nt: TGTGCCACCAGTCCCGCGGGAGTTGACAATGAGCAGTTCTTC

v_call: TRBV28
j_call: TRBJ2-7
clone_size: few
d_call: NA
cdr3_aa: CASSSPGRSYEQYF
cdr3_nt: TGTGCCAGCAGTTCGCCCGGGCGATCATACGAGCAGTACTTC

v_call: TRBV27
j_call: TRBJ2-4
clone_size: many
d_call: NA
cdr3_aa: CASRFILAKNIQYF
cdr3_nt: TGTGCCAGCAGATTCATACTAGCCAAAAACATTCAGTACTTC

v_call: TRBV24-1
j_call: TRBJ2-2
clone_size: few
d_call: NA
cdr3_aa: CATSEKGPVTGELFF
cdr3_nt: TGTGCCACCAGTGAAAAGGGACCGGTCACCGGGGAGCTGTTTTTT

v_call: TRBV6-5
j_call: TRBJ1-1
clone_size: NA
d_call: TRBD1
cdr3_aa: CASSSGGMNTEAFF
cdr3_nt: TGTGCCAGCAGTTCAGGGGGCATGAACACTGAAGCTTTCTTT

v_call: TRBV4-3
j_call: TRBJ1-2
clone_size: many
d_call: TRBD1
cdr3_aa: CASSQDRADREDCGYTF
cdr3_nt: TGCGCCAGCAGCCAAGATAGGGCGGACAGGGAAGATTGCGGCTACACCTTC

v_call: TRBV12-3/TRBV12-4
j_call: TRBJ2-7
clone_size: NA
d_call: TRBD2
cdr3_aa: CASSFGLAYEQYF
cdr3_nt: TGTGCCAGCAGTTTTGGACTAGCGTACGAGCAGTACTTC

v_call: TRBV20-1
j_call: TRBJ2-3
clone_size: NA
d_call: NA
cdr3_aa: CSASPQTRLRTDTQYF
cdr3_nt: TGCAGTGCTAGCCCTCAAACTAGGTTACGCACAGATACGCAGTATTTT

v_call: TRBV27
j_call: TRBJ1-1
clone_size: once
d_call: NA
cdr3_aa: CASSFFGSSTEAFF
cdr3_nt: TGTGCCAGCAGTTTTTTTGGGTCGAGCACTGAAGCTTTCTTT

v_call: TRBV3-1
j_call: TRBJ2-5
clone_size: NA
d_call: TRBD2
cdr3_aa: CASSQVSGVKTQYF
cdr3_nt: TGTGCCAGCAGCCAAGTTAGCGGGGTGAAGACCCAGTACTTC

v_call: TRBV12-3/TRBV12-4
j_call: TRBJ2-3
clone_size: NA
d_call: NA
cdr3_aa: CASSLQGLSTDTQYF
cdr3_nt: TGTGCCAGCAGTTTGCAGGGCCTGAGCACAGATACGCAGTATTTT

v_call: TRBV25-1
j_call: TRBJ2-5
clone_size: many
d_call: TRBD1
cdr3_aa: CASSPRDRVGETQYF
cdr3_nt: TGTGCCAGCAGTCCCCGGGACAGGGTAGGAGAGACCCAGTACTTC

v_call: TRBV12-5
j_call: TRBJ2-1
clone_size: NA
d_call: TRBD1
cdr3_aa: CASGRDRASSYNEQFF
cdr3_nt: TGTGCTAGTGGCCGGGACAGGGCCAGTTCCTACAATGAGCAGTTCTTC

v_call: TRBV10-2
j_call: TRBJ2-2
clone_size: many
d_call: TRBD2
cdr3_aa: CASSDMSGGNTGELFF
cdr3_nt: TGCGCCAGCAGTGATATGTCGGGGGGGAACACCGGGGAGCTGTTTTTT

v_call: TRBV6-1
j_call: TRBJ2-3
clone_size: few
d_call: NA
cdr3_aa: CATRGSGATDTQYF
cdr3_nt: TGTGCCACCCGGGGTAGCGGCGCTACAGATACGCAGTATTTT

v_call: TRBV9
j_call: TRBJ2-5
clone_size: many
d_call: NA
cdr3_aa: CASSVATRGETQYF
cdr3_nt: TGTGCCAGCAGCGTAGCCACCAGGGGAGAGACCCAGTACTTC

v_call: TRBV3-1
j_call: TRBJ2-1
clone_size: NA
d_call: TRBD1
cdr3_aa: CASSQDLGGAGNEQFF
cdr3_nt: TGTGCCAGCAGCCAAGATCTAGGGGGCGCGGGCAATGAGCAGTTCTTC

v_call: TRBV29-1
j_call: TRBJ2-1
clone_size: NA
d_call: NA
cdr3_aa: CSVEALTPEQFF
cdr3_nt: TGCAGCGTTGAGGCCCTTACCCCTGAGCAGTTCTTC

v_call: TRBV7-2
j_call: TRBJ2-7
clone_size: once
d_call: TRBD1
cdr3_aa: CASSLTGANYEQYF
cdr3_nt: TGTGCCAGCAGCTTAACAGGGGCGAACTACGAGCAGTACTTC